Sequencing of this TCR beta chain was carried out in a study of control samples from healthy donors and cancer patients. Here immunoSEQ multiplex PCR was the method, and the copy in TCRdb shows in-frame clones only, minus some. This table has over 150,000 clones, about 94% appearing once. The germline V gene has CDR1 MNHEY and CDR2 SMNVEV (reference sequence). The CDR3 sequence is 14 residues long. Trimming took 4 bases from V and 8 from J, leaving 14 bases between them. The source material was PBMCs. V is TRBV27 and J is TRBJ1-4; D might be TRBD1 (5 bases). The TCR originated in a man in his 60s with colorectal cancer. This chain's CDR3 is CASSSGLLREKLFF. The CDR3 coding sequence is TGTGCCAGCAGTTCGGGGCTACTACGCGAAAAACTGTTTTTT.